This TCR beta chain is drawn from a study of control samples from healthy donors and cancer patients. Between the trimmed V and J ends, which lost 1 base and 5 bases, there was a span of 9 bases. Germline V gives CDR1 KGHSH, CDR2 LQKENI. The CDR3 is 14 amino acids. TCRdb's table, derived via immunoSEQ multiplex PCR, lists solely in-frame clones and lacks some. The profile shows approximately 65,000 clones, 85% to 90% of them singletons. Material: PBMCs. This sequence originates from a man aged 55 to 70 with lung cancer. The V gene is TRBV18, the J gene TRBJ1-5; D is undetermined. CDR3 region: CASSPQGYDQPQHF. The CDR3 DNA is TGTGCCAGCTCACCACAGGGTTACGATCAGCCCCAGCATTTT.